The 13 T cell receptor beta chains below all came from one sample that was sequenced in a study of T cells in Graves' hyperthyroidism and ophthalmopathy. Amplification yielded TCR beta CDR3 regions, with RNA transcripts as the source. Using the HTBI primer set, a first-round RT-PCR was run on the TCR CDR3. TCRdb analysed the multiplex PCR reads with MiXCR anew, one entry per CDR3 protein. This table has roughly 180,000 distinct CDR3 sequences, roughly 9.4% appearing once. The sequencing input was blood. Every receptor here comes from a woman aged 18-29 years with Graves' hyperthyroidism that later progressed to Graves' ophthalmopathy.

In its sample, this clonotype was seen many times. This sequence joins TRBV10-3 and TRBJ2-5, with 10 bases fitting TRBD1. This CDR3 is 17 amino acids long. V was pared by 0 bases and J by 5 bases, with 9 bases of the junction left unmatched. Germline assignment: CDR1 ENHRY and CDR2 SYGVKD. CDR3 sequence (DNA): TGTGCCATCAGTGAGTCTGCGGGACAGGGGCGTAGGGAGACCCAGTACTTC. Translated, it gives CAISESAGQGRRETQYF.

This clonotype was counted at least ten times. The genes are TRBV20-1 and TRBJ2-1; a possible D gene is TRBD2 (7 bases). The CDR3 spans 15 residues. Looked up from germline, CDR1 is DFQATT and CDR2 is SNEGSKA (reference sequence). Trimming stripped 3 bases from V and 1 base from J, with 13 bases between. CDR3 nucleotide sequence: TGCAGTGCTAGTGCGGGGGCCCTATCCTACAATGAGCAGTTCTTC. This codes for CSASAGALSYNEQFF.

This clonotype was observed many times. The chain links TRBV6-1 to TRBJ2-3; TRBD1 matches 8 bases. J was trimmed by 3 bases and V by 5 bases; bases with no gene match: 7. From germline, CDR1 is MNHNS and CDR2 SASEGT. The CDR3 is 15 residues long. The CDR3 loop is CASSRQGLGTDTQYF. The CDR3 region has the DNA TGTGCCAGCAGTCGACAGGGGCTGGGAACAGATACGCAGTATTTT.

The DNA of the CDR3 is TGTGCCAGCAGTTTAGCCGGGACAGGGGACTACGAGCAGTACTTC. It translates to CASSLAGTGDYEQYF. The V call is TRBV27, the J call TRBJ2-7; TRBD1 matches 10 bases. J was trimmed by 3 bases and V by 2 bases; bases with no gene match: 4. Germline V lookup: CDR1 MNHEY, CDR2 SMNVEV (reference sequence). The length of the CDR3 is 15 residues.

As concerns this clonotype: This could be a read error, since a much larger clone is one nucleotide away. The CDR3, as DNA: TGTGCCACCAGTGACCGAGACAGGAGCTATGGCTACACCTTC. Translated, it gives CATSDRDRSYGYTF. The rearrangement uses TRBV24-1 and TRBJ1-2; possible D gene TRBD1, 6 bases. Per the germline V gene, CDR1 is KGHDR and CDR2 is SFDVKD. Trimming shortened V by 4 bases and J by 4 bases, and 12 bases separated the two germline ends. There are 14 residues in the CDR3.

This clonotype was picked up many times. The chain recombines TRBV4-2 with TRBJ2-7; D not resolved. The CDR3 spans 13 residues. V lost 4 bases and J lost 2, with 9 bases in between. The germline gives CDR1 LGHNA, CDR2 YNFKEQ. The CDR3 loop is CASSPLETYEQYF. DNA of the CDR3: TGTGCCAGCAGCCCACTTGAGACCTACGAGCAGTACTTC.

This clonotype was counted many times. This sequence joins TRBV19 and TRBJ2-3, with D perhaps TRBD1 (6 bases). Trimming took 1 base from V and 1 from J, leaving 15 bases between them. The CDR3 contains 17 residues. Germline values: CDR1 LNHDA, CDR2 SQIVND (reference sequence). CDR3 amino acids: CASSIGAGDTRTDTQYF. Written as DNA, the CDR3 is TGTGCCAGTAGTATAGGGGCAGGGGATACTCGCACAGATACGCAGTATTTT.

This clonotype has ten or more counts. This chain connects TRBV7-9 to TRBJ2-3; a weak D match, TRBD2 (6 bases). CDR3 length equals 14 residues. Trimming pared 8 bases from V and 4 bases from J, leaving 16 bases between. Looked up from germline, CDR1 is SEHNR and CDR2 is FQNEAQ (reference sequence). In nucleotides, the CDR3 is TGTGCCAGCGGAGTGGGAGGAGGCGCAGATACGCAGTATTTT. It specifies CASGVGGGADTQYF.

The gene calls are TRBV3-1 and TRBJ2-1; 8 bases are shared with TRBD2. The germline V gene encodes CDR1 LGHDT and CDR2 YNNKEL (reference sequence). Trimming at V came to 4 bases and at J to 5 bases, leaving 4 bases not matched to a gene. This CDR3 comprises 14 residues. The CDR3 bases are TGTGCCAGCAGCCTACCAGCGGGGGACAATGAGCAGTTCTTC. It translates to CASSLPAGDNEQFF.

This chain connects TRBV19 to TRBJ2-3, with 12 bases lining up with TRBD2. This CDR3 has 15 amino acids. Trimming took 10 bases from V and 0 from J; bases not matched to a gene: 5. Germline V gene sequence: CDR1 LNHDA, CDR2 SQIVND (reference sequence). CDR3 in DNA: TGTGCCACCCGGACTAGCGGGATGAGCACAGATACGCAGTATTTT. This translates into CATRTSGMSTDTQYF.

The table lists this clonotype with many counts. The chain is built from TRBV9 and TRBJ1-6; D gene unclear. The CDR3 has 15 residues. From germline, CDR1 is SGDLS and CDR2 YYNGEE. Deletions cut 0 bases from V and 4 bases from J, with 8 bases between. The CDR3 loop is CASSVDGRYNSPLHF. In nucleotides, the CDR3 is TGTGCCAGCAGCGTAGACGGCAGGTATAATTCACCCCTCCACTTT.

At least ten counts were recorded for this clonotype. The rearrangement joins TRBV12-3 or TRBV12-4 to TRBJ1-4; 8 positions match TRBD1. This CDR3 comprises 15 residues. With 5 bases clipped from V and 4 bases from J, the junction kept 6 bases outside the gene matches. CDR3 nucleotide sequence: TGTGCCAGCAGTGTTAGACAGGGGAGTAATGAAAAACTGTTTTTT. Translation: CASSVRQGSNEKLFF.

This clonotype was seen many times. The V and J genes are TRBV6-1 and TRBJ2-7; a possible D gene is TRBD1 (5 bases). Germline CDR1 reads MNHNS; CDR2 reads SASEGT. Trimming took 5 bases from V and 6 from J, leaving 14 bases between them. The CDR3 totals 13 residues. The CDR3 region is CASSRGRVAEQYF. The CDR3 DNA reads as TGTGCCAGCAGTAGGGGCAGGGTAGCCGAGCAGTACTTC.